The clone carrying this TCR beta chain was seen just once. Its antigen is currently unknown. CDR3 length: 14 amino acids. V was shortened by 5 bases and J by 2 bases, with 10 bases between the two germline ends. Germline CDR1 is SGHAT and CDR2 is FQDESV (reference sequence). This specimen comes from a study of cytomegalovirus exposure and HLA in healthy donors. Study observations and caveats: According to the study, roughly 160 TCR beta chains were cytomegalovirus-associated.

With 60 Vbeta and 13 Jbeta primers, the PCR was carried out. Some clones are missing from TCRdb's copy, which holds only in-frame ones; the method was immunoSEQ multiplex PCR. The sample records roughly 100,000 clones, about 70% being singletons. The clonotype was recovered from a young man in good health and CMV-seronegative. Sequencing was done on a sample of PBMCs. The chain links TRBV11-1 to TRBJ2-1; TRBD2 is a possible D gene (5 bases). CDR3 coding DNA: TGTGCCAGCAGCCCGAGAGCGGCCTACAATGAGCAGTTCTTC. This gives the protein CASSPRAAYNEQFF.